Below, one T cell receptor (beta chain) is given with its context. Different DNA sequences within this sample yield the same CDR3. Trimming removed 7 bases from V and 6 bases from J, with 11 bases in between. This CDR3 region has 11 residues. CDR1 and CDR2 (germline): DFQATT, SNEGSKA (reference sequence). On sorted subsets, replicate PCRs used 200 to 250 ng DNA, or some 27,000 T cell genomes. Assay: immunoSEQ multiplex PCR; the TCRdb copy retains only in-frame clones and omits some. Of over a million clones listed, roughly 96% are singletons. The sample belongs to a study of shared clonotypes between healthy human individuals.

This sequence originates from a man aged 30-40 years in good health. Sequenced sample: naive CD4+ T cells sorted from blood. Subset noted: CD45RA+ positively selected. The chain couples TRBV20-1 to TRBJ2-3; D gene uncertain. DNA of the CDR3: TGCAGTGTCAGACTCGGGGATACGCAGTATTTT. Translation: CSVRLGDTQYF.